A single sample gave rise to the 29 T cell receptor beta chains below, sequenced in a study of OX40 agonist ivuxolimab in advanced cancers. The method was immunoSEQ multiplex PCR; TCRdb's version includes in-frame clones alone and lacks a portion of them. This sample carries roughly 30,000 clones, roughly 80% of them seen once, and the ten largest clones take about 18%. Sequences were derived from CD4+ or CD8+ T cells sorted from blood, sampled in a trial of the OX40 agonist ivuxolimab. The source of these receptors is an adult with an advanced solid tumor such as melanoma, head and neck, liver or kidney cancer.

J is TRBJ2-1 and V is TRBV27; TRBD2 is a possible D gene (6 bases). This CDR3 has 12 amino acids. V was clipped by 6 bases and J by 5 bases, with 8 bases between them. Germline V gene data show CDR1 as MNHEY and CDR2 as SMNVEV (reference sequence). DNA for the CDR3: TGTGCCAGCAGCCCGGGAGACAATGAGCAGTTCTTC. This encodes CASSPGDNEQFF.

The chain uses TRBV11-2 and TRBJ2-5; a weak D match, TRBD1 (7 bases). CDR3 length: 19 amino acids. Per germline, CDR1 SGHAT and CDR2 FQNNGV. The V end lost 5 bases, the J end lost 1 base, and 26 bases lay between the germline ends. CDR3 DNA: TGTGCCAGCAGCATAACATCCTGGAGGCAGGGGGGTTTCCAAGAGACCCAGTACTTC. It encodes CASSITSWRQGGFQETQYF.

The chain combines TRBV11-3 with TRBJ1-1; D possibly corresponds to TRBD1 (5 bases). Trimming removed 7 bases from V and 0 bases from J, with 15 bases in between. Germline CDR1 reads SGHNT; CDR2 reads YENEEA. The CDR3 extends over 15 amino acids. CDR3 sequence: CASTDGGFVNTEAFF. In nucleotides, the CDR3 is TGTGCCAGCACCGATGGGGGGTTCGTGAACACTGAAGCTTTCTTT. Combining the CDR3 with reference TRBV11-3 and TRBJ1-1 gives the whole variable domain EAGVVQSPRYKIIEKKQPVAFWCNPISGHNTLYWYLQNLGQGPELLIRYENEEAVDDSQLPKDRFSAERLKGVDSTLKIQPAELGDSAVYLCASTDGGFVNTEAFFGQGTRLTVV.

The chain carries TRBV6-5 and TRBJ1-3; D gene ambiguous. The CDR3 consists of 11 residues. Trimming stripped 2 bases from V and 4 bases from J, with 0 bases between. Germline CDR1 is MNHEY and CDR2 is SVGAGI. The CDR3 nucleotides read TGTGCCAGCAGTTACGGAAACACCATATATTTT. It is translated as CASSYGNTIYF.

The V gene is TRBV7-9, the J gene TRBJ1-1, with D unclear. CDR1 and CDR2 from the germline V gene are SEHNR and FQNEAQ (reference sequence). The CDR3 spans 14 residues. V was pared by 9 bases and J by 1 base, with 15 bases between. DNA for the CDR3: TGTGCCAGTCGTCCTTTAGTAGCGAACACTGAAGCTTTCTTT. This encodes CASRPLVANTEAFF.

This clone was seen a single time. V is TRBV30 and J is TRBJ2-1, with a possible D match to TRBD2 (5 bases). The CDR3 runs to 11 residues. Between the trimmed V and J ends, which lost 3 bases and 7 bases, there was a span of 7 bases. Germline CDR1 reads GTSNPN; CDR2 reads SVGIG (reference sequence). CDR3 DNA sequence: TGTGCCTGGAGCCCGGGGAATGAGCAGTTCTTC. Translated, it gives CAWSPGNEQFF.

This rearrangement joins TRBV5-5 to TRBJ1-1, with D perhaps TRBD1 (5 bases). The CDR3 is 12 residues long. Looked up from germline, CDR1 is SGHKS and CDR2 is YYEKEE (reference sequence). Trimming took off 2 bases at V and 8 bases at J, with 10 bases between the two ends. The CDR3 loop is CASSFTGEEAFF. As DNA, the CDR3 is TGTGCCAGCAGCTTTACAGGCGAGGAAGCTTTCTTT.

CDR3 region: CSVPGLAGPRTQYF. As DNA, the CDR3 is TGCAGCGTTCCGGGACTAGCGGGACCCCGGACCCAGTACTTC. The chain couples TRBV29-1 to TRBJ2-5; 13 bases map to TRBD2. The CDR3 loop spans 14 amino acids. Germline CDR1 SQVTM, CDR2 ANQGSEA. V shed 5 bases, J shed 7 bases, and the junction held 7 bases outside the gene matches.

CDR3 nucleotides: TGTGCCAGTAGTAACCTACCCGACAGGGGGGATTACAATGAGCAGTTCTTC. Its protein is CASSNLPDRGDYNEQFF. The J gene is TRBJ2-1, the V gene TRBV19, with 9 bases fitting TRBD1. Trimming took 4 bases from V and 4 from J; bases not matched to a gene: 11. Per germline, CDR1 LNHDA and CDR2 SQIVND (reference sequence). The CDR3 length is 17 residues. Full variable domain (missing parts from reference TRBV19 and TRBJ2-1): DGGITQSPKYLFRKEGQNVTLSCEQNLNHDAMYWYRQDPGQGLRLIYYSQIVNDFQKGDIAEGYSVSREKKESFPLTVTSAQKNPTAFYLCASSNLPDRGDYNEQFFGPGTRLTVL.

The chain's CDR3 is CASSLRTGIYNEQFF. The CDR3 DNA follows: TGTGCCAGCAGTTTGAGGACAGGAATCTACAATGAGCAGTTCTTC. This chain links TRBV6-6 with TRBJ2-1; 7 nucleotides align to TRBD1. Germline values: CDR1 MNHNY, CDR2 SVGAGI (reference sequence). Trimming removed 4 bases from V and 3 bases from J; junction bases left unmatched: 6. CDR3 length: 15 residues.

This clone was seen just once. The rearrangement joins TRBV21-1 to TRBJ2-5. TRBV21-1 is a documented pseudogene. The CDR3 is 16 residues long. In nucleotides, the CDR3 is TGTGCCAGCAGCTCGGGGACCCAAGTGCCCCAAGAGACCCAGTACTTC. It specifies CASSSGTQVPQETQYF.

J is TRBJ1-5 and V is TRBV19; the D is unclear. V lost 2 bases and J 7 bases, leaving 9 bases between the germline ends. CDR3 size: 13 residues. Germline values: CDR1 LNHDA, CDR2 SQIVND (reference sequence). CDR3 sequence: CASSIYINQPQHF. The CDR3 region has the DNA TGTGCCAGTAGTATATACATCAACCAGCCCCAGCATTTT.

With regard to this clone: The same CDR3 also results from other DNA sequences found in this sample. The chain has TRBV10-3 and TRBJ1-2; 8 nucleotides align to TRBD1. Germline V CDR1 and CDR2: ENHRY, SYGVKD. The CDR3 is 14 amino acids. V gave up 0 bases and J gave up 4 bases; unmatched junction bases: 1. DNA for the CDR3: TGTGCCATCAGTGAGTCGGACAGGGCCTATGGCTACACCTTC. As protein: CAISESDRAYGYTF.

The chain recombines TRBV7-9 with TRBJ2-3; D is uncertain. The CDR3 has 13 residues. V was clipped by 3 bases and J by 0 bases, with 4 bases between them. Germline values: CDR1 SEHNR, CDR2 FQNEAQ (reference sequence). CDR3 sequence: CASSFPSTDTQYF. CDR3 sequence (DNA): TGTGCCAGCAGCTTCCCGAGCACAGATACGCAGTATTTT.

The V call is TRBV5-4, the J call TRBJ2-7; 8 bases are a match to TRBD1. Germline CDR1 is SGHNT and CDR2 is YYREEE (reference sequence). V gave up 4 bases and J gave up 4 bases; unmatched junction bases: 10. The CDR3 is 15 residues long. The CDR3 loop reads CASSHADRAKYEQYF. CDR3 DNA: TGTGCCAGCAGCCATGCGGACAGGGCCAAATACGAGCAGTACTTC.

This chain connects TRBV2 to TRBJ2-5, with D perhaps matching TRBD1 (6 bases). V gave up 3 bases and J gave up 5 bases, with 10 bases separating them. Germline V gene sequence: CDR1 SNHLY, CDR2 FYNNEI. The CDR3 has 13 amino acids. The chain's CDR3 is CASSDNREETQYF. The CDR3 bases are TGTGCCAGCAGTGATAACAGGGAGGAGACCCAGTACTTC. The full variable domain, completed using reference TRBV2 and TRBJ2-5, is EPEVTQTPSHQVTQMGQEVILRCVPISNHLYFYWYRQILGQKVEFLVSFYNNEISEKSEIFDDQFSVERPDGSNFTLKIRSTKLEDSAMYFCASSDNREETQYFGPGTRLLVL.

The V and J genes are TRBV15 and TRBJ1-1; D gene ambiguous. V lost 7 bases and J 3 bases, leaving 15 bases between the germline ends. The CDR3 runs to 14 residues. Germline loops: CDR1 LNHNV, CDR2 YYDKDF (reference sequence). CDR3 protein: CATTPRVSDTEAFF. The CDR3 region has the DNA TGTGCCACCACCCCCCGGGTGTCAGACACTGAAGCTTTCTTT.

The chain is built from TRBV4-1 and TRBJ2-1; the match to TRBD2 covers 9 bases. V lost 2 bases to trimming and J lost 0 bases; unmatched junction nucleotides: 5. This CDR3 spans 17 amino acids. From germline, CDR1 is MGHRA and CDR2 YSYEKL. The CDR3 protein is CASSQRAGGSSYNEQFF. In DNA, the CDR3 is TGCGCCAGCAGCCAACGGGCGGGGGGGAGCTCCTACAATGAGCAGTTCTTC.

The CDR3 loop reads CASSSGDLSYNEQFF. The CDR3 region has the DNA TGTGCCAGCAGTTCGGGCGATCTCTCCTACAATGAGCAGTTCTTC. V usage is TRBV25-1 and J usage is TRBJ2-1, with no clear D. The V end was cut by 5 bases, the J end by 0 bases, with 11 bases between. The germline V gene encodes CDR1 MGHDK and CDR2 SYGVNS. CDR3 size: 15 residues.

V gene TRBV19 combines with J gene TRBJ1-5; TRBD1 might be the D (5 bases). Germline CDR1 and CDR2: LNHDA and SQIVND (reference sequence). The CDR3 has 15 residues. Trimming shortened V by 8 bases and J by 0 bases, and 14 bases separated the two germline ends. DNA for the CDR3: TGTGCCAGTGGGGGGGAGATCTATAGCAATCAGCCCCAGCATTTT. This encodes CASGGEIYSNQPQHF.

CDR3 nucleotide sequence: TGTGCCAGCAGCACCCAGGGGAGCACCGGGGAGCTGTTTTTT. It specifies CASSTQGSTGELFF. V gene TRBV9 combines with J gene TRBJ2-2; D possibly corresponds to TRBD1 (6 bases). In germline, CDR1 is SGDLS, CDR2 YYNGEE. V dropped 4 bases and J dropped 4 bases, with 11 bases sitting between them. The CDR3 covers 14 residues.

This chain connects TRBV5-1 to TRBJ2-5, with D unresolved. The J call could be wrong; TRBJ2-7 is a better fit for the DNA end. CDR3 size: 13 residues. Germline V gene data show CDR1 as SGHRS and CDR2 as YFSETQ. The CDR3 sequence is CASSLAEPYEQYF. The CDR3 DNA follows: TGCGCCAGCAGCTTGGCGGAACCCTACGAGCAGTACTTC.

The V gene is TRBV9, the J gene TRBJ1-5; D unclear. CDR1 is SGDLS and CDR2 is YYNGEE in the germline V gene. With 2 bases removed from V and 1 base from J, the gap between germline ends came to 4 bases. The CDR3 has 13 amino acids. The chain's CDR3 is CASSVGSNQPQHF. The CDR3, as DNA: TGTGCCAGCAGCGTGGGGAGCAATCAGCCCCAGCATTTT.

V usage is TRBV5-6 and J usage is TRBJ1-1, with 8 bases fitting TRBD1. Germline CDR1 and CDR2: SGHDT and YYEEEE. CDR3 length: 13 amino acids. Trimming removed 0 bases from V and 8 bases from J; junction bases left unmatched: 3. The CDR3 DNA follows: TGTGCCAGCAGCTTGGGGACAGGGAGGGAAGCTTTCTTT. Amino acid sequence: CASSLGTGREAFF. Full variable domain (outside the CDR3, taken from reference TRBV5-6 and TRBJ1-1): DAGVTQSPTHLIKTRGQQVTLRCSPKSGHDTVSWYQQALGQGPQFIFQYYEEEERQRGNFPDRFSGHQFPNYSSELNVNALLLGDSALYLCASSLGTGREAFFGQGTRLTVV.

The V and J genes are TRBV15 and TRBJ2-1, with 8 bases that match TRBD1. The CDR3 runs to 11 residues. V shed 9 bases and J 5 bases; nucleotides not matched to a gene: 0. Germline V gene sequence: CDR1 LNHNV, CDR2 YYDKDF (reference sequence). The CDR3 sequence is CATDRDNEQFF. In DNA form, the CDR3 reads TGTGCCACGGACAGGGACAATGAGCAGTTCTTC. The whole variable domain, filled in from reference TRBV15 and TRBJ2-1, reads DAMVIQNPRYQVTQFGKPVTLSCSQTLNHNVMYWYQQKSSQAPKLLFHYYDKDFNNEADTPDNFQSRRPNTSFCFLDIRSPGLGDTAMYLCATDRDNEQFFGPGTRLTVL.

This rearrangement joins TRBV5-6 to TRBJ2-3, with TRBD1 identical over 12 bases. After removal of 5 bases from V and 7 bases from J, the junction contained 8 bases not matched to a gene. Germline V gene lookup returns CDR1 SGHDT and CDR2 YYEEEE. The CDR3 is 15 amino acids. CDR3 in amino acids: CASRSRDRGPNTQYF. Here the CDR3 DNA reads TGTGCCAGCAGGTCCCGGGACAGGGGGCCGAATACGCAGTATTTT.

The chain's CDR3 is CASSESEWSWPQHF. The CDR3 DNA sequence: TGCGCCAGCAGTGAGTCGGAGTGGAGTTGGCCCCAGCATTTT. The rearrangement uses TRBV10-2 and TRBJ1-5; D gene uncertain. This CDR3 spans 14 amino acids. Trimming took off 0 bases at V and 9 bases at J, with 12 bases between the two ends. Germline loops: CDR1 WSHSY, CDR2 SAAADI.

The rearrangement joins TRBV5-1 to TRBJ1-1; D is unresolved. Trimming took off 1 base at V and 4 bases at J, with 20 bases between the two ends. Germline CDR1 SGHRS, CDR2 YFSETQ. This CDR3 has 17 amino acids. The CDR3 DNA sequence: TGCGCCAGCAGCTTGCAGCACGGGCCAGGACGTGGCACTGAAGCTTTCTTT. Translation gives CASSLQHGPGRGTEAFF.

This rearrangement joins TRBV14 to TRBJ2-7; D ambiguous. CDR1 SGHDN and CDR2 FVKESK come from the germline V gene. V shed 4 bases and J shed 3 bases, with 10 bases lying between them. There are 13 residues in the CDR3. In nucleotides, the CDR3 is TGTGCCAGCAGCCTCATACCGGGCTACGAGCAGTACTTC. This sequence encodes CASSLIPGYEQYF.